The clone carrying this T cell receptor (beta chain) was recorded at least ten times. This sample was taken from a study of T-cell reconstitution after alpha-beta-depleted transplantation in children. Unique molecular identifiers were used in preparing the TCRbeta library. Each CDR3 protein gets one entry after TCRdb re-called the PCR reads with MiXCR. The sample has about 370,000 distinct CDR3 sequences, 20% seen once. Here the sequenced sample was PBMCs from the stem cell graft donor, taken from the stem cell graft. The clonotype comes from a human donor who donated a stem cell graft to a child with acute myeloid leukemia.

As DNA, the CDR3 is TGTGCCAGCCTCTTAGCGGGAACGTACGAGCAGTACTTC. Translating it yields CASLLAGTYEQYF. The V call is TRBV12-3 or TRBV12-4, the J call TRBJ2-7; 8 bases fit TRBD2. The CDR3 spans 13 residues. V was pared by 8 bases and J by 4 bases, with 7 bases of the junction left unmatched.